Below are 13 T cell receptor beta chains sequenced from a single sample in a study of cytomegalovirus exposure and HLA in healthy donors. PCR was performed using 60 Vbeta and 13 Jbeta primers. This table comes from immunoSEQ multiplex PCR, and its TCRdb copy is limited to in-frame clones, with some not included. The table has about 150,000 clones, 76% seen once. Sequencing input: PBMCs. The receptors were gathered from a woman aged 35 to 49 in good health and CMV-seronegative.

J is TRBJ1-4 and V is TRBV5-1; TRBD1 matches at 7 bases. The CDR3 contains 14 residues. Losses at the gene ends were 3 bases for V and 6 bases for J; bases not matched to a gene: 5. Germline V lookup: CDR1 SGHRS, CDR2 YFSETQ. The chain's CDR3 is CASSSTGLDEKLFF. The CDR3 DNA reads TGCGCCAGCAGCTCGACAGGGTTGGATGAAAAACTGTTTTTT.

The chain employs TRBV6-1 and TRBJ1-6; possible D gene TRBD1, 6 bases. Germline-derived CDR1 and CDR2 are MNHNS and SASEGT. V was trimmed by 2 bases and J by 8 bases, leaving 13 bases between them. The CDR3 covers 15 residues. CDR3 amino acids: CASSEYGTPYSPLHF. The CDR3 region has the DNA TGTGCCAGCAGTGAATATGGGACACCATATTCACCCCTCCACTTT.

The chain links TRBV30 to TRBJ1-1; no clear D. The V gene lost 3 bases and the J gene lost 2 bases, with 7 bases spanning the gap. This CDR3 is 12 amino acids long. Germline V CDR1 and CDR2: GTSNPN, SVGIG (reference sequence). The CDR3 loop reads CAWSGYNTEAFF. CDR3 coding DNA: TGTGCCTGGAGCGGGTACAACACTGAAGCTTTCTTT.

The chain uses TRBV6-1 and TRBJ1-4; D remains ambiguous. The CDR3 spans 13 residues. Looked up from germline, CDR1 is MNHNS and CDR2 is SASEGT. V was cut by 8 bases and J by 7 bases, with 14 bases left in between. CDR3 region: CASSLSAGEKLFF. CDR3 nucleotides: TGTGCCAGCTCGTTATCCGCAGGTGAAAAACTGTTTTTT.

CDR3 nucleotide sequence: TGTGCCAGCAGTTACTCGCCCATCTCCTACGAGCAGTACTTC. It encodes CASSYSPISYEQYF. The chain joins TRBV6-5 to TRBJ2-5, with D unclear. The end of the DNA aligns better with TRBJ2-7, so the J call may be wrong. The CDR3 is 14 amino acids. The germline V gene encodes CDR1 MNHEY and CDR2 SVGAGI.

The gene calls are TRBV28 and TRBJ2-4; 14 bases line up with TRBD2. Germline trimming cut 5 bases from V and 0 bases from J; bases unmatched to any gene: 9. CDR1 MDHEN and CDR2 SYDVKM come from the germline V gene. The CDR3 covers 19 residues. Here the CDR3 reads CASSPGLAGGNRAKNIQYF. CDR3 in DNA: TGTGCCAGCAGTCCCGGACTAGCGGGGGGTAATCGAGCCAAAAACATTCAGTACTTC.

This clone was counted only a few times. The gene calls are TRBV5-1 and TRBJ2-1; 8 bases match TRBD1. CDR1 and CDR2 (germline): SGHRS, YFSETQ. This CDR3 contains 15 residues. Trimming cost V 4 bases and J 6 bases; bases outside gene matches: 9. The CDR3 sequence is CASSGLDREPNEQFF. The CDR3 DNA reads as TGCGCCAGCAGCGGATTGGACAGGGAACCCAATGAGCAGTTCTTC.

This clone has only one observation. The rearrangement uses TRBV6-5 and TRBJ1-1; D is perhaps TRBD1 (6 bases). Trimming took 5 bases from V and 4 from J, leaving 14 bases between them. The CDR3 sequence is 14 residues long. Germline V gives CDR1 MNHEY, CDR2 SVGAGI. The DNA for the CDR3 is TGTGCCAGCAGTGCACAGGGTGAGAGCACTGAAGCTTTCTTT. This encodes CASSAQGESTEAFF.

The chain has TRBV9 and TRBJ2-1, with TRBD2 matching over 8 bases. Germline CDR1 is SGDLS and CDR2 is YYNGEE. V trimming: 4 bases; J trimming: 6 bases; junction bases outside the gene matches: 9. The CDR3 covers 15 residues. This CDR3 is CASSPSRGGSNEQFF. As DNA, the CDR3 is TGTGCCAGCAGCCCTAGCCGGGGGGGAAGCAATGAGCAGTTCTTC. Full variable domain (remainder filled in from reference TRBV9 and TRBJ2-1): DSGVTQTPKHLITATGQRVTLRCSPRSGDLSVYWYQQSLDQGLQFLIQYYNGEERAKGNILERFSAQQFPDLHSELNLSSLELGDSALYFCASSPSRGGSNEQFFGPGTRLTVL.

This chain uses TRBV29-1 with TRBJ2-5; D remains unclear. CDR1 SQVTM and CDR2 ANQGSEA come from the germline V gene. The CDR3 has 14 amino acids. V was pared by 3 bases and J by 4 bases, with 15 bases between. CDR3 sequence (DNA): TGCAGCGTTGACAAGGCCAGGTCGTTAGAGACCCAGTACTTC. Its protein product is CSVDKARSLETQYF.

The CDR3: CASRTGQIHSYEQYF. In DNA, the CDR3 is TGTGCCAGCAGAACGGGACAGATCCATTCCTACGAGCAGTACTTC. The V gene is TRBV6-4, the J gene TRBJ2-7, with TRBD1 matching over 7 bases. V lost 6 bases, J lost 1 base, and 9 bases stayed unmatched. Germline V gene data show CDR1 as MRHNA and CDR2 as SNTAGT. The CDR3 extends over 15 amino acids.

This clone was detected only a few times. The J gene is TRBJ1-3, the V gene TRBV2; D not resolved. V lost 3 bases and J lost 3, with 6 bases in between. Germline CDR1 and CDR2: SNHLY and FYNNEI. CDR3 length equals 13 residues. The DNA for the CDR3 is TGTGCCAGCAGTGACCAGCGTGGAAACACCATATATTTT. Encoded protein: CASSDQRGNTIYF.

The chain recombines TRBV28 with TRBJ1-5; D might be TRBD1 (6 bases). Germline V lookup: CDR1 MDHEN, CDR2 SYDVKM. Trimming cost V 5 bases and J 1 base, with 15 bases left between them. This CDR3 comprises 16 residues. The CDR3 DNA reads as TGTGCCAGCAGTCCCCCGCGGCAGGGGAGCAATCAGCCCCAGCATTTT. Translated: CASSPPRQGSNQPQHF.